The 10 T cell receptor beta chains below come from one sample, sequenced in a study of identical twins. A single record per CDR3 protein comes from TCRdb applying MiXCR to the 5' RACE reads. Among under 500,000 distinct CDR3 sequences listed, 14% were seen once. The same specimen was also included in a second study, on yellow fever vaccine responses in identical twins.

The specimen sequenced was CD4+ T cells sorted from blood. Receptors were obtained from a woman in her late teens or twenties in good health.

The rearrangement links TRBV29-1 to TRBJ1-1; D is unclear. Germline V gene data show CDR1 as SQVTM and CDR2 as ANQGSEA. There are 14 residues in the CDR3. V was cut by 0 bases and J by 1 base, with 9 bases left in between. In DNA, the CDR3 is TGCAGCGTTGAAGAAGGCTCGGGGAACACTGAAGCTTTCTTT. This sequence encodes CSVEEGSGNTEAFF. Full variable domain (missing parts from reference TRBV29-1 and TRBJ1-1): SAVISQKPSRDICQRGTSLTIQCQVDSQVTMMFWYRQQPGQSLTLIATANQGSEATYESGFVIDKFPISRPNLTFSTLTVSNMSPEDSSIYLCSVEEGSGNTEAFFGQGTRLTVV.

This clonotype was seen a few times. This chain links TRBV20-1 with TRBJ1-5, with D maybe TRBD1 (6 bases). The CDR3 contains 15 residues. V lost 3 bases and J lost 5, with 17 bases in between. The V gene's germline CDR1 is DFQATT and CDR2 SNEGSKA (reference sequence). The CDR3 DNA is TGCAGTGCTAGGGGGAGGGGGGTTACAGATCAGCCCCAGCATTTT. It codes for CSARGRGVTDQPQHF.

This clonotype was seen a handful of times. V usage is TRBV24-1 and J usage is TRBJ2-3; possible D gene TRBD1, 5 bases. The V end lost 3 bases, the J end lost 8 bases, and 11 bases lay between the germline ends. Germline V gives CDR1 KGHDR, CDR2 SFDVKD. This CDR3 has 13 residues. CDR3 residues: CATSDPGMSTQYF. CDR3 bases: TGTGCCACCAGTGATCCAGGGATGAGTACGCAGTATTTT.

In its sample, this clonotype was seen many times. V is TRBV12-3 or TRBV12-4 and J is TRBJ2-3; maybe TRBD2 (5 bases). This CDR3 is 13 amino acids long. V was trimmed by 6 bases and J by 1 base, leaving 8 bases between them. The DNA of the CDR3 is TGTGCCAGCAGGCTCGGGGGCACAGATACGCAGTATTTT. It translates to CASRLGGTDTQYF.

This rearrangement joins TRBV21-1 to TRBJ1-2. TRBV21-1 is tagged as a pseudogene. The CDR3 contains 16 residues. The CDR3 sequence is CASSKGRVVRFYGYTF. The CDR3, as DNA: TGTGCCAGCAGCAAAGGAAGAGTAGTCAGATTCTATGGCTACACCTTC.

The CDR3 coding sequence is TGCGCCAGCAGCTTCTTAGGGGTCACAGATACGCAGTATTTT. It codes for CASSFLGVTDTQYF. The genes are TRBV5-1 and TRBJ2-3; possibly TRBD1 for D (5 bases). The V gene lost 2 bases and the J gene lost 2 bases, with 9 bases spanning the gap. The CDR3 runs to 14 residues. The germline gives CDR1 SGHRS, CDR2 YFSETQ.

This clonotype has more than one count but fewer than ten. This sequence joins TRBV5-1 and TRBJ2-1; 12 bases align to TRBD2. This CDR3 spans 15 amino acids. The junction had 4 bases not matched to a gene; V was cut back by 4 bases and J by 5 bases. Looked up from germline, CDR1 is SGHRS and CDR2 is YFSETQ. The CDR3, as DNA: TGCGCCAGCAGCCCGACTAGCGGGAGCCACAATGAGCAGTTCTTC. Its translation is CASSPTSGSHNEQFF.

The gene calls are TRBV20-1 and TRBJ2-3, with 10 bases matching TRBD2. This CDR3 is 14 amino acids long. Germline V gene lookup returns CDR1 DFQATT and CDR2 SNEGSKA (reference sequence). V trimming: 6 bases; J trimming: 3 bases; junction bases outside the gene matches: 6. CDR3 amino acids: CSAQRGGTTDTQYF. CDR3 sequence (DNA): TGCAGTGCCCAGCGGGGGGGCACAACAGATACGCAGTATTTT.

The chain links TRBV29-1 to TRBJ1-5, with 7 positions matching TRBD1. Germline CDR1 and CDR2: SQVTM and ANQGSEA. The CDR3 consists of 13 residues. With V trimmed by 8 bases and J by 4 bases, 8 bases remained unmatched. The CDR3 is CSFSTGPNQPQHF. CDR3 nucleotides: TGCAGCTTCTCGACAGGGCCTAATCAGCCCCAGCATTTT.

There are a few counts of this clonotype. The DNA of the CDR3 is TGTGCCAGCAACGACAGGGCCTCCTACGAGCAGTACTTC. The encoded protein is CASNDRASYEQYF. The V and J genes are TRBV6-2 or TRBV6-3 and TRBJ2-7; 7 positions agree with TRBD1. J gave up 0 bases and V 7 bases, and 3 bases lay outside the gene matches. CDR3 length equals 13 residues. Germline CDR1 reads MNHEY; CDR2 reads SVGEGT.